One and the same sample provided the 5 T cell receptor beta chains below, sequenced in a study of regulatory T cells in long-lasting Graves disease. Sample time point: newly diagnosed GD, antithyroid drugs for less than 3 months. RNA from PBMCs was the source of the TCR library. Libraries of TCR beta came from iRepertoire HTBI primers plus Arm-PCR of CDR3 regions. TCRdb used MiXCR to reprocess the multiplex PCR reads, holding one entry per CDR3 protein. The sample carries 300,000 to 450,000 distinct CDR3 sequences, about a sixth recorded once. Specimen: peripheral blood mononuclear cells (PBMCs), collected at new diagnosis, from a patient treated with antithyroid drugs. The source of these receptors is a female donor with Graves disease.

The chain joins TRBV29-1 to TRBJ1-2; D is perhaps TRBD1 (5 bases). The CDR3 loop spans 14 amino acids. With 4 bases removed from V and 5 bases from J, the gap between germline ends came to 17 bases. CDR1 is SQVTM, CDR2 ANQGSEA, per germline. CDR3 nucleotides: TGCAGCGTTGTGGGGCAGGGAGCTGGGTATGGCTACACCTTC. It specifies CSVVGQGAGYGYTF.

This clonotype occurred many times. The V and J genes are TRBV2 and TRBJ1-2; 7 bases are a match to TRBD1. The CDR3 sequence is 15 residues long. CDR1 is SNHLY and CDR2 is FYNNEI in the germline V gene. Trimming took 6 bases from V and 4 from J; bases not matched to a gene: 11. DNA of the CDR3: TGTGCCAGCAGGGTCTCGGGACAGATACGCTATGGCTACACCTTC. Residues: CASRVSGQIRYGYTF.

This clonotype was seen a handful of times. This chain links TRBV7-9 with TRBJ1-3; D is possibly TRBD1 (5 bases). The CDR3 length is 13 residues. V lost 5 bases to trimming and J lost 4 bases, with 9 bases between them. Per the germline V gene, CDR1 is SEHNR and CDR2 is FQNEAQ (reference sequence). In nucleotides, the CDR3 is TGTGCCAGCAGCGGACACCTCGGAAACACCATATATTTT. It encodes CASSGHLGNTIYF.

The chain recombines TRBV20-1 with TRBJ2-1, with TRBD2 as a possible D gene (6 bases). This CDR3 contains 13 residues. Germline CDR1 is DFQATT and CDR2 is SNEGSKA (reference sequence). The chain's CDR3 is CTPKGGTYNEQFF. CDR3 coding DNA: TGCACGCCCAAAGGAGGGACTTACAATGAGCAGTTCTTC.

The rearrangement joins TRBV4-1 to TRBJ2-3; unclear D gene. Germline CDR1 is MGHRA and CDR2 is YSYEKL. This CDR3 has 16 residues. The ends were cut back, 1 base at V and 4 bases at J, with 15 bases in the middle. The CDR3 spells CASSQGTAVIADTQYF. The CDR3 nucleotides are TGCGCCAGCAGCCAAGGGACCGCGGTGATTGCAGATACGCAGTATTTT.